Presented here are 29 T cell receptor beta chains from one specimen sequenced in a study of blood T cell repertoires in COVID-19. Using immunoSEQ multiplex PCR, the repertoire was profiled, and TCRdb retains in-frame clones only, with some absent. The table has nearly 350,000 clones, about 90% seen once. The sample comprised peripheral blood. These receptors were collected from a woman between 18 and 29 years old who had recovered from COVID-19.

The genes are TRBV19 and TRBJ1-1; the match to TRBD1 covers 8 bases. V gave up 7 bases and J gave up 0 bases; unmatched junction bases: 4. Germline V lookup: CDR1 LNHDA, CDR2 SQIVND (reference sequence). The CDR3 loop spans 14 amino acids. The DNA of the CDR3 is TGTGCCAGTAATCTGGGACAGGTGAACACTGAAGCTTTCTTT. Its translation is CASNLGQVNTEAFF.

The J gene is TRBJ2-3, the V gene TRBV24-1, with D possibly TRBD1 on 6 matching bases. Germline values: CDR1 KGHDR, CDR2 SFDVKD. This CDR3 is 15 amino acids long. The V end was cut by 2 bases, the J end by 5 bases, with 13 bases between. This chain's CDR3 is CATSDSDGGRDTQYF. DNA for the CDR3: TGTGCCACCAGTGATTCGGATGGGGGCAGAGATACGCAGTATTTT.

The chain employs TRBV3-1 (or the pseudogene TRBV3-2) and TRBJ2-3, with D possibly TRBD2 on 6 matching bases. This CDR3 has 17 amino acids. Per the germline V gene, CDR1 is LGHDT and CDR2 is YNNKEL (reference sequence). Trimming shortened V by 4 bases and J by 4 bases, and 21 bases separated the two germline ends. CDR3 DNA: TGTGCCAGCAGCCCACGGGGAGGCGGGTGGGGCGCAGATACGCAGTATTTT. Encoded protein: CASSPRGGGWGADTQYF.

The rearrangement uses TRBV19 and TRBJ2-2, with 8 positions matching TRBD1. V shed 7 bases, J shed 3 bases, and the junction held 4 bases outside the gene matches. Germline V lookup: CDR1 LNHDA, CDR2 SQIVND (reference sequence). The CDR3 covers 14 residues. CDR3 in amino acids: CASIGQGHTGELFF. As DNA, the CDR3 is TGTGCCAGTATTGGACAGGGACACACCGGGGAGCTGTTTTTT.

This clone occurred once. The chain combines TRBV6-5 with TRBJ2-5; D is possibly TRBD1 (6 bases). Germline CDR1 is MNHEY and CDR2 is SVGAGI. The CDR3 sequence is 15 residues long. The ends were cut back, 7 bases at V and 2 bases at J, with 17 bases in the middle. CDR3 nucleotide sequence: TGTGCCAGCAATTCCCCAAGGGGGAAACAAGAGACCCAGTACTTC. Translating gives CASNSPRGKQETQYF.

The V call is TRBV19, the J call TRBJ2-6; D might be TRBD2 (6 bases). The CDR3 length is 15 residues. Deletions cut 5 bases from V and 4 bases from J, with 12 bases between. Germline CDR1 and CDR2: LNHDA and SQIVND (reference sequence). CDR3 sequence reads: CASSLGGPGANVLTF. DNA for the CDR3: TGTGCCAGTAGTTTGGGGGGACCGGGGGCCAACGTCCTGACTTTC.

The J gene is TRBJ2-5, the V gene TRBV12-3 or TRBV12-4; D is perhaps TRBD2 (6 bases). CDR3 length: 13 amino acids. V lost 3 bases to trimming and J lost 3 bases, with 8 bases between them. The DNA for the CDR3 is TGTGCCAGCAGTTTTCGGGGGAAAGAGACCCAGTACTTC. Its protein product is CASSFRGKETQYF.

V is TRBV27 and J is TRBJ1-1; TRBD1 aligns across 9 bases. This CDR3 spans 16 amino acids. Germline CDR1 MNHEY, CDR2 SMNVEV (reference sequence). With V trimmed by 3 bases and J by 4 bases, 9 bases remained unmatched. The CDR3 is CASSFLPGQGSTEAFF. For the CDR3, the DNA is TGTGCCAGCAGTTTCCTTCCGGGACAGGGCAGCACTGAAGCTTTCTTT.

This CDR3 is CASKSVGEGTDTQYF. In DNA form, the CDR3 reads TGTGCCAGCAAGTCCGTAGGGGAGGGGACAGATACGCAGTATTTT. The chain joins TRBV7-8 to TRBJ2-3, with 7 positions matching TRBD2. Germline CDR1 SGHVS, CDR2 FQNEAQ. The length of the CDR3 is 15 residues. V shed 7 bases and J 3 bases; nucleotides not matched to a gene: 10.

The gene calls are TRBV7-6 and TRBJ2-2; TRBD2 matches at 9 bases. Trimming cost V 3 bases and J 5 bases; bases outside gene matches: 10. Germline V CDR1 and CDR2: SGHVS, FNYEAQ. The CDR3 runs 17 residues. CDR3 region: CASSFGLAGGPTGELFF. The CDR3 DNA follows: TGTGCCAGCAGCTTCGGACTCGCGGGAGGGCCGACCGGGGAGCTGTTTTTT.

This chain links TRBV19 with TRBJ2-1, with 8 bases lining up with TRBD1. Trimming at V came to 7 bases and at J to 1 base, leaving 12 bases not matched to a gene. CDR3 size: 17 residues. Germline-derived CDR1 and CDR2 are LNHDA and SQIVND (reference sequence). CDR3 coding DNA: TGTGCCAGTACCAACCCTCCGACAGGGGCATCCTACAATGAGCAGTTCTTC. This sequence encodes CASTNPPTGASYNEQFF.

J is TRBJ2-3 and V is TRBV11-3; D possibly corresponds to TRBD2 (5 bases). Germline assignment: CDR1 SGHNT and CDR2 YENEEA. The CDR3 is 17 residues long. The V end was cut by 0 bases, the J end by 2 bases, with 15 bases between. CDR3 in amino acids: CASSLDHEGEITDTQYF. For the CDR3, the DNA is TGTGCCAGCAGCTTAGATCATGAGGGAGAGATCACAGATACGCAGTATTTT.

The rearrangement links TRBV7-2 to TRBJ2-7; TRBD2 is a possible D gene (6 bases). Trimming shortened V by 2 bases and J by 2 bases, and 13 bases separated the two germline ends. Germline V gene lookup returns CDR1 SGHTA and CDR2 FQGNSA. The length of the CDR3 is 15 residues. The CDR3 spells CASSLSSGSTYEQYV. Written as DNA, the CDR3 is TGTGCCAGCAGCTTATCGAGCGGGTCAACCTACGAGCAGTACGTC.

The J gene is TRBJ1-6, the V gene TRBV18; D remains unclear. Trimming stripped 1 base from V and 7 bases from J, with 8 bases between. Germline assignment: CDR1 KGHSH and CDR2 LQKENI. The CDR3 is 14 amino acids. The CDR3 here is CASSPQAKNSPLHF. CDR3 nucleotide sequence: TGTGCCAGCTCACCACAAGCTAAAAATTCACCCCTCCACTTT.

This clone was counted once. CDR3 sequence (DNA): TGTGCCAGCAGCTCGACAGGGGGCTCTATCTATGGCTACACCTTC. Translation: CASSSTGGSIYGYTF. The J gene is TRBJ1-2, the V gene TRBV7-2; 10 bases are shared with TRBD1. The V gene end was trimmed by 4 bases and the J gene end by 4 bases; junction bases not matched to a gene: 6. The CDR3 length is 15 residues. The germline V gene has CDR1 SGHTA and CDR2 FQGNSA.

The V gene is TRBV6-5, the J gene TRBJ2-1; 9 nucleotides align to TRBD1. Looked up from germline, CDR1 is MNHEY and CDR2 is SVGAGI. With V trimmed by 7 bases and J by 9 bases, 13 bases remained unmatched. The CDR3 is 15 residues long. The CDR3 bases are TGTGCCAGCACAAGTCGGGACAGGGTTTCTGGTGAGCAGTTCTTC. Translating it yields CASTSRDRVSGEQFF.

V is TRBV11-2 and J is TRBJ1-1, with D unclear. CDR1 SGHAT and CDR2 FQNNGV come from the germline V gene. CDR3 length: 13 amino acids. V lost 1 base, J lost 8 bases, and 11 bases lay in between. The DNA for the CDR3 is TGTGCCAGCAGCTTAGTGAGGGAAAGGGAAGCTTTCTTT. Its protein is CASSLVREREAFF.

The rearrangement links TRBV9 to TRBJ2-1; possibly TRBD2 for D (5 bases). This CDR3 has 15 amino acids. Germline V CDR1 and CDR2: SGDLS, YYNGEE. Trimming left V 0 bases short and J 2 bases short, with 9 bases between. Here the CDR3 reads CASSVASGTYNEQFF. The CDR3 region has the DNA TGTGCCAGCAGCGTAGCGTCGGGGACCTACAATGAGCAGTTCTTC.

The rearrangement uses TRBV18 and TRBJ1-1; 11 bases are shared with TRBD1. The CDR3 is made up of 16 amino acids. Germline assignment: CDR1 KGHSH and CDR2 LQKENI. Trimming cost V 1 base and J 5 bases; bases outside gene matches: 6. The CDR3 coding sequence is TGTGCCAGCTCACCACTAATAGGGACAGGGGGGACTGAAGCTTTCTTT. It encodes CASSPLIGTGGTEAFF.

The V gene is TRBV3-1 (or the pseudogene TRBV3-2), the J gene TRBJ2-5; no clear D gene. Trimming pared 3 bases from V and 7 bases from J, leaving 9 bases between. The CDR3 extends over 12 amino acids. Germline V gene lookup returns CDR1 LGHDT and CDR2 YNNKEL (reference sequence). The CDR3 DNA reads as TGTGCCAGCAGCCAGATCCTGGCGACCCAGTACTTC. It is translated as CASSQILATQYF.

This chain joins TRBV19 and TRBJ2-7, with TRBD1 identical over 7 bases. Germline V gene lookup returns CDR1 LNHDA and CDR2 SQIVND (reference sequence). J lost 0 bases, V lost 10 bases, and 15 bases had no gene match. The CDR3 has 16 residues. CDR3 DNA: TGTGCCACCTTGTCGATAGGGGGCCATATCTCCTACGAGCAGTACGTC. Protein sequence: CATLSIGGHISYEQYV.

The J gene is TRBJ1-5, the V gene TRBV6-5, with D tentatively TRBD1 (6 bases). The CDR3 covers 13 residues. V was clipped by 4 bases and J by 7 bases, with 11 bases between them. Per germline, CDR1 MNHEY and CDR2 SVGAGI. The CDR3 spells CASSSTGSQPQHF. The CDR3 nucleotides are TGTGCCAGCAGTTCTACAGGGAGCCAGCCCCAGCATTTT.

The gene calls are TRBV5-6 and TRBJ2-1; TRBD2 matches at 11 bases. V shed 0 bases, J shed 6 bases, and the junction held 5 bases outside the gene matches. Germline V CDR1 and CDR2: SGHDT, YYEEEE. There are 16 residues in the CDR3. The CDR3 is CASSLAGTSGRNEQFF. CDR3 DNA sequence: TGTGCCAGCAGCTTGGCCGGGACTAGCGGCCGCAATGAGCAGTTCTTC. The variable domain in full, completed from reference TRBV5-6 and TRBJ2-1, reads DAGVTQSPTHLIKTRGQQVTLRCSPKSGHDTVSWYQQALGQGPQFIFQYYEEEERQRGNFPDRFSGHQFPNYSSELNVNALLLGDSALYLCASSLAGTSGRNEQFFGPGTRLTVL.

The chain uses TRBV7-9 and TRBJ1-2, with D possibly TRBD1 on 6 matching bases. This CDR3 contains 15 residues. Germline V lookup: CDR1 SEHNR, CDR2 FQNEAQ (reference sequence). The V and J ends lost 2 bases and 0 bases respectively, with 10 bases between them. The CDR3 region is CASSLIRDTNYGYTF. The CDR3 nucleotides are TGTGCCAGCAGCTTAATTCGGGACACTAACTATGGCTACACCTTC.

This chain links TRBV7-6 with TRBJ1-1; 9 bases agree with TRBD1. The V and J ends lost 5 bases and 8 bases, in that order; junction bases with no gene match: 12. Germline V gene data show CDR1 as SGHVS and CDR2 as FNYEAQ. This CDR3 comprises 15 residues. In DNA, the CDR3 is TGTGCCAGCAGCCGCCGGGACAGGGAAATTACCGAAGCTTTCTTT. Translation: CASSRRDREITEAFF. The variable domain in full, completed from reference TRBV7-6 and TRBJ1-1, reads GAGVSQSPRYKVTKRGQDVALRCDPISGHVSLYWYRQALGQGPEFLTYFNYEAQQDKSGLPNDRFSAERPEGSISTLTIQRTEQRDSAMYRCASSRRDREITEAFFGQGTRLTVV.

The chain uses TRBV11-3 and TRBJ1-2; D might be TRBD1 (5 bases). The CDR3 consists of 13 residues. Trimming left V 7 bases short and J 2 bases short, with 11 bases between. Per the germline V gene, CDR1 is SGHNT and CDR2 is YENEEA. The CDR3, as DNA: TGTGCCAGCACCCTCTCAGGGAACTATGGCTACACCTTC. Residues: CASTLSGNYGYTF.

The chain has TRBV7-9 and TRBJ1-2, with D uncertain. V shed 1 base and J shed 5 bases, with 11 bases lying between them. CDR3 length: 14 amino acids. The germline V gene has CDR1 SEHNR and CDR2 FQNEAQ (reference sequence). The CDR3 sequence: CASSLGRNPYGYTF. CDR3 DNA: TGTGCCAGCAGCTTAGGGAGGAACCCGTATGGCTACACCTTC.

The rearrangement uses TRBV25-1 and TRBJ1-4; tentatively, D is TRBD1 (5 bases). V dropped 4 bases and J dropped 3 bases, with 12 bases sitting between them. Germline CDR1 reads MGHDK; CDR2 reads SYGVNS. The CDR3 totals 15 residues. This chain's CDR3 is CASSVGTTANEKLFF. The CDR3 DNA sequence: TGTGCCAGCAGTGTAGGGACTACGGCTAATGAAAAACTGTTTTTT.

The CDR3 loop is CASSPGTGMRNTEAFF. The CDR3 coding sequence is TGTGCCAGCAGCCCGGGGACAGGGATGAGGAACACTGAAGCTTTCTTT. V gene TRBV5-4 combines with J gene TRBJ1-1; TRBD1 agrees at 9 bases. The CDR3 covers 16 residues. J gave up 1 base and V 4 bases, and 8 bases lay outside the gene matches. Germline lookup yields CDR1 SGHNT and CDR2 YYREEE (reference sequence).